The 10 T cell receptor beta chains listed next were all sequenced from one sample in a study of T-cell memory formation after mild COVID-19 (dated by TCRdb to the early 2020s). The method was 5' RACE. Instrument used: Illumina NovaSeq 6000. The raw public reads went through TCRdb reprocessing: fastp at Q25, MiXCR clone calling, in-frame beta chains kept. One record per CDR3 amino acid sequence lists the most common genes and DNA. In this sample the table shows some 450,000 distinct CDR3 sequences, around 19% of which occur a single time. The top ten hold roughly 8% of the sample. Sequenced sample: PBMCs or a T cell subset sorted from them (not recorded which). All receptors come from an adult woman who had mild COVID-19 (a few samples of this study predate the infection). The sample titles of this study are shuffled in the database, so cell type and time point are left out; the donor was told from shared clones.

This clonotype was seen more than once but under ten times. This chain connects TRBV11-2 to TRBJ2-1, with 9 bases matching TRBD2. The germline V gene encodes CDR1 SGHAT and CDR2 FQNNGV. Trimming at V came to 4 bases and at J to 1 base, leaving 8 bases not matched to a gene. The CDR3 length is 17 residues. DNA of the CDR3: TGTGCCAGCAGCTCGAATAGCGGGGGTTCTTCCTACAATGAGCAGTTCTTC. It specifies CASSSNSGGSSYNEQFF.

This clonotype showed up just a few times. This chain links TRBV3-1 with TRBJ2-1, with TRBD1 matching 10 bases. Germline V gene lookup returns CDR1 LGHDT and CDR2 YNNKEL (reference sequence). CDR3 length equals 15 residues. Trimming at V came to 4 bases and at J to 6 bases, leaving 6 bases not matched to a gene. The CDR3 protein is CASSRQGARGNEQFF. In DNA, the CDR3 is TGTGCCAGCAGCCGACAGGGGGCGAGGGGCAATGAGCAGTTCTTC.

This clonotype was found many times. The chain uses TRBV4-3 and TRBJ1-5; possible D gene TRBD1, 6 bases. This CDR3 spans 16 amino acids. Germline V gives CDR1 LGHNA, CDR2 YSLEER. Trimming pared 0 bases from V and 2 bases from J, leaving 11 bases between. The CDR3 spells CASSQDLRGGNQPQHF. Here the CDR3 DNA reads TGCGCCAGCAGCCAAGATCTCAGGGGAGGCAATCAGCCCCAGCATTTT.

The chain recombines TRBV25-1 with TRBJ2-3; possibly TRBD1 or TRBD2 for D (5 bases each). CDR3 length: 16 residues. Between the trimmed V and J ends, which lost 6 bases and 1 base, there was a span of 17 bases. Germline values: CDR1 MGHDK, CDR2 SYGVNS. CDR3 DNA sequence: TGTGCCAGCAGAGATGGCCGGGACGGTGGCACAGATACGCAGTATTTT. Amino acid sequence: CASRDGRDGGTDTQYF. Full variable domain (outside the CDR3, taken from reference TRBV25-1 and TRBJ2-3): EADIYQTPRYLVIGTGKKITLECSQTMGHDKMYWYQQDPGMELHLIHYSYGVNSTEKGDLSSESTVSRIRTEHFPLTLESARPSHTSQYLCASRDGRDGGTDTQYFGPGTRLTVL.

This clonotype was picked up a small number of times. The V call is TRBV11-3, the J call TRBJ2-2, with D unclear. The CDR3 is made up of 15 amino acids. V lost 1 base, J lost 1 base, and 7 bases lay in between. In germline, CDR1 is SGHNT, CDR2 YENEEA. CDR3 region: CASSLVGKNTGELFF. DNA for the CDR3: TGTGCCAGCAGCTTAGTGGGGAAGAACACCGGGGAGCTGTTTTTT.

This chain uses TRBV4-1 with TRBJ1-3; 7 bases match TRBD1. Looked up from germline, CDR1 is MGHRA and CDR2 is YSYEKL. With 3 bases clipped from V and 0 bases from J, the junction kept 8 bases outside the gene matches. The CDR3 is 17 residues long. The DNA of the CDR3 is TGCGCCAGCAGCCATGGACAGGCGGTCTCCTCTGGAAACACCATATATTTT. Its translation is CASSHGQAVSSGNTIYF.

This clonotype was seen only a few times. The chain is built from TRBV6-5 and TRBJ2-3; D tentatively fits TRBD1 or TRBD2 (5 bases each). This CDR3 spans 17 amino acids. Per germline, CDR1 MNHEY and CDR2 SVGAGI. V lost 5 bases, J lost 2 bases, and 20 bases lay in between. CDR3 amino acids: CASSRLRGIGNTDTQYF. In nucleotides, the CDR3 is TGTGCCAGCAGTCGACTCCGGGGCATTGGAAACACAGATACGCAGTATTTT.

The rearrangement joins TRBV5-4 to TRBJ1-2; TRBD1 is a possible D gene (5 bases). The CDR3 sequence is 13 residues long. V lost 4 bases, J lost 8 bases, and 15 bases lay in between. The germline V gene has CDR1 SGHNT and CDR2 YYREEE (reference sequence). The CDR3 here is CASSISPGVGYTF. The CDR3 DNA follows: TGTGCCAGCAGCATTTCCCCGGGGGTAGGCTACACCTTC.

This clonotype was found a few times. V gene TRBV20-1 combines with J gene TRBJ2-3; D might be TRBD1 (6 bases). With 2 bases removed from V and 2 bases from J, the gap between germline ends came to 23 bases. Germline V gene sequence: CDR1 DFQATT, CDR2 SNEGSKA (reference sequence). The length of the CDR3 is 18 residues. The chain's CDR3 is CSARPYRAWSRVTDTQYF. CDR3 nucleotides: TGCAGTGCTAGACCTTACAGGGCATGGTCACGAGTCACAGATACGCAGTATTTT.

The V call is TRBV4-1, the J call TRBJ1-6; D gene uncertain. V was clipped by 1 base and J by 4 bases, with 14 bases between them. Looked up from germline, CDR1 is MGHRA and CDR2 is YSYEKL. The CDR3 length is 17 residues. The CDR3 DNA reads TGCGCCAGCAGCCAAGGTCCATCGCCTGTTTATAATTCACCCCTCCACTTT. Translation: CASSQGPSPVYNSPLHF.